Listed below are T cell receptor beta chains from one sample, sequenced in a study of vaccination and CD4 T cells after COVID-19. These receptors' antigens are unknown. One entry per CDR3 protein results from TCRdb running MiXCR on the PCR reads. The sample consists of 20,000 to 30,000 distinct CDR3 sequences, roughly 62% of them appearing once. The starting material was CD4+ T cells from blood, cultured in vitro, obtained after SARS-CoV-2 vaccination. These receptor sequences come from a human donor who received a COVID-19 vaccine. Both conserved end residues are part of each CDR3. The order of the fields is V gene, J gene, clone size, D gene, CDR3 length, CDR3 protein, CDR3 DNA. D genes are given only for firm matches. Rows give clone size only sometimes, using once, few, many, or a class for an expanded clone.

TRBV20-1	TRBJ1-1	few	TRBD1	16	CSARDGGTGPNTEAFF	TGCAGTGCTAGAGATGGCGGGACAGGACCGAACACTGAAGCTTTCTTT
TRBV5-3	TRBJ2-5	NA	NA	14	CASSPSGGRETQYF	TGTGCCAGCAGCCCGTCTGGGGGCCGGGAGACCCAGTACTTC
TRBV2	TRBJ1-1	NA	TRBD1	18	CASSGGGGQGRKNTEAFF	TGTGCCAGCAGTGGGGGAGGGGGACAGGGGAGGAAGAACACTGAAGCTTTCTTT
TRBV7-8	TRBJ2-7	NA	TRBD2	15	CASSLASGVGYEQYF	TGTGCCAGCAGCTTAGCTAGCGGGGTAGGCTACGAGCAGTACTTC
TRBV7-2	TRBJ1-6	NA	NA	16	CASSLEVLGEGSPLHF	TGTGCCAGCAGCTTAGAGGTATTGGGGGAAGGTTCACCCCTCCACTTT
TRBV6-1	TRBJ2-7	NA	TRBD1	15	CASRGPGQGKREQYF	TGTGCCAGCAGGGGCCCTGGACAGGGGAAAAGGGAGCAGTACTTC
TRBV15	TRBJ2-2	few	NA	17	CATSSHDRGARAGELFF	TGTGCCACCAGCAGCCACGATAGGGGGGCGAGGGCCGGGGAGCTGTTTTTT
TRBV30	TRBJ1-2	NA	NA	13	CAWSPSDNYGYTF	TGTGCCTGGAGTCCGAGTGATAACTATGGCTACACCTTC
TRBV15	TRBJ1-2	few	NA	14	CATSRDRHNYGYTF	TGTGCCACCAGCAGAGATCGCCATAACTATGGCTACACCTTC
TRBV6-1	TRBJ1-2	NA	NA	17	CASSEVDAASGGYGYTF	TGTGCCAGCAGTGAAGTCGATGCAGCGTCTGGGGGCTATGGCTACACCTTC
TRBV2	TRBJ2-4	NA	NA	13	CASSAAGWDIQYF	TGTGCCAGCAGTGCAGCAGGGTGGGACATTCAGTACTTC
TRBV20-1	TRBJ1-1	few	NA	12	CSARDSGQRAFF	TGCAGTGCTAGAGACTCCGGACAGCGGGCTTTCTTT
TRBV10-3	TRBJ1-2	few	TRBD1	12	CAISGQDYGYTF	TGTGCCATCAGCGGACAGGACTATGGCTACACCTTC
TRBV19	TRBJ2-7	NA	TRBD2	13	CASSTSGSYEQYF	TGTGCCAGCAGCACTAGCGGTTCCTACGAGCAGTACTTC
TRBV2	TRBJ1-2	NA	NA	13	CASSEDVVDGYTF	TGTGCCAGCAGTGAAGACGTAGTAGATGGCTACACCTTC
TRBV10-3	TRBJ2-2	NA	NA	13	CAISGGWDGELFF	TGTGCCATCAGTGGAGGATGGGACGGGGAGCTGTTTTTT
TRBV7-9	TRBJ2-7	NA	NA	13	CASSDSRFLEQYF	TGTGCCAGCAGTGACAGCAGGTTTCTCGAGCAGTACTTC
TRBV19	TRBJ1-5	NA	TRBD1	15	CASSTWTGYDQPQHF	TGTGCCAGTAGCACCTGGACAGGGTATGATCAGCCCCAGCATTTT
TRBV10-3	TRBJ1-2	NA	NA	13	CAIRLGTGYGYTF	TGTGCCATCAGATTAGGGACGGGCTATGGCTACACCTTC
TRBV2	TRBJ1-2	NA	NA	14	CASKREGGYYGYTF	TGTGCCAGCAAGAGGGAGGGGGGGTACTATGGCTACACCTTC
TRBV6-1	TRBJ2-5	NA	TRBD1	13	CASSRTGGETQYF	TGTGCCAGCAGTCGGACAGGGGGAGAGACCCAGTACTTC
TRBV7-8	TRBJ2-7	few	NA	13	CASSLAGNYEQYF	TGTGCCAGCAGCTTAGCAGGGAACTACGAGCAGTACTTC
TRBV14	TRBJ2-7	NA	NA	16	CASSSLPGRTQDEQYF	TGTGCCAGCAGCTCTTTGCCGGGACGGACCCAAGACGAGCAGTACTTC
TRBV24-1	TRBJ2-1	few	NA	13	CATGQDKPDEQFF	TGTGCCACGGGCCAGGACAAGCCCGATGAGCAGTTCTTC
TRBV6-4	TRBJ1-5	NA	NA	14	CASSDSKGITPQHF	TGTGCCAGCAGTGACTCGAAGGGGATCACGCCCCAGCATTTT
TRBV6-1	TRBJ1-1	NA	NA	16	CASSGPGPTADTEAFF	TGTGCCAGCAGTGGACCGGGACCCACGGCCGACACTGAAGCTTTCTTT
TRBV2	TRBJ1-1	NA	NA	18	CASSEHPHNLGADTEAFF	TGTGCCAGCAGTGAACACCCTCACAACCTTGGGGCGGACACTGAAGCTTTCTTT
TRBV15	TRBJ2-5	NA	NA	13	CATSMDSQETQYF	TGTGCCACCAGCATGGACAGTCAAGAGACCCAGTACTTC
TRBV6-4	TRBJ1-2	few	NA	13	CASSPGPNYGYTF	TGTGCCAGCAGTCCGGGGCCTAACTATGGCTACACCTTC
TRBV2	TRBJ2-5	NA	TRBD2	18	CASRAPLAGGPRSETQYF	TGTGCCAGCAGGGCCCCTCTAGCGGGGGGGCCACGATCAGAGACCCAGTACTTC
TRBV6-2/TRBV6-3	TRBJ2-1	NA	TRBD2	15	CASSRSGGNYNEQFF	TGTGCCAGCAGTAGGAGCGGGGGGAACTACAATGAGCAGTTCTTC
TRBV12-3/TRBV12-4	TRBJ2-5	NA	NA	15	CASTTSQGALETQYF	TGTGCCAGCACCACTTCACAGGGAGCTTTAGAGACCCAGTACTTC
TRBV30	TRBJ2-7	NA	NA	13	CAWSLGLGNEQYF	TGTGCCTGGAGCCTAGGTCTGGGGAACGAGCAGTACTTC
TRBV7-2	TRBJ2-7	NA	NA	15	CASRASARGSHEQYF	TGTGCCAGCAGGGCATCCGCCCGGGGTTCACACGAGCAGTACTTC
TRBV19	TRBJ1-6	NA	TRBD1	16	CASSRTGGSYNSPLHF	TGTGCCAGTAGCCGAACAGGGGGTTCCTATAATTCACCCCTCCACTTT
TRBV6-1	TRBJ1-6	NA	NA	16	CASTPGQRSYNSPLHF	TGTGCCAGCACCCCGGGACAACGCTCCTATAATTCACCCCTCCACTTT
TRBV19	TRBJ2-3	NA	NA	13	CASSAGAGDTQYF	TGTGCCAGTAGTGCGGGGGCCGGAGATACGCAGTATTTT
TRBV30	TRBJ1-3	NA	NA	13	CAWSEGDGNTIYF	TGTGCCTGGAGCGAGGGAGATGGAAACACCATATATTTT
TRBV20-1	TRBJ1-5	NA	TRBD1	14	CSAPSTGTNQPQHF	TGCAGTGCCCCATCGACAGGGACCAATCAGCCCCAGCATTTT
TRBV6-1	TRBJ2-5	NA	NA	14	CASSESLGKETQYF	TGTGCCAGCAGTGAATCGCTGGGGAAAGAGACCCAGTACTTC
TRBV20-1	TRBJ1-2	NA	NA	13	CSARPQGLHGYTF	TGCAGTGCTAGGCCCCAGGGATTGCATGGCTACACCTTC
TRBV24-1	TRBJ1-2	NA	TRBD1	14	CATSDTGASYGYTF	TGTGCCACCAGTGACACAGGGGCGTCCTATGGCTACACCTTC
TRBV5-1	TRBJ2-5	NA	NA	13	CTSSTGLQETQYF	TGCACCAGCAGCACAGGGTTGCAAGAGACCCAGTACTTC
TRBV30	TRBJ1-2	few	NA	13	CAWSLPQYYGYTF	TGTGCCTGGAGTCTCCCGCAGTACTATGGCTACACCTTC
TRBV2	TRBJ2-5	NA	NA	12	CASTQGRETQYF	TGTGCCAGCACTCAGGGTAGAGAGACCCAGTACTTC